A selection of T cell receptor beta chains follows, all from one sample in a study of CD8 T cells in Susac syndrome. One entry per CDR3 protein results from TCRdb running MiXCR on the immunoSEQ multiplex PCR reads. The repertoire holds about 140,000 distinct CDR3 sequences, with approximately 95% as singletons. Sequencing used CD4+ T cells from PBMCs. These receptors came from a human donor with Susac syndrome. CDR3s include the opening cysteine and the closing phenylalanine or tryptophan. D genes are given only for firm matches. Some rows have no size entry. The others give once, few or many, or a class for an expanded clone.

V gene,J gene,clone size,D gene,CDR3 length,CDR3 DNA,CDR3 protein
TRBV29-1,TRBJ2-1,NA,TRBD2,15,TGCAGCGTGAGAACAGGACTAGCAGGTTACAATGAGCAGTTCTTC,CSVRTGLAGYNEQFF
TRBV12-5,TRBJ2-7,NA,NA,15,TGTGCTAGTGGTTTGGTACAGAGTGGAAGCTACGAGCAGTACTTC,CASGLVQSGSYEQYF
TRBV12-3/TRBV12-4,TRBJ1-2,NA,NA,15,TGTGCCAGCAGTCCATACAGGGTACGGGGGTATGGCTACACCTTC,CASSPYRVRGYGYTF
TRBV7-9,TRBJ2-4,NA,NA,15,TGTGCCAGCAGCTTATCTCCAGGGCTCGGAAACATTCAGTACTTC,CASSLSPGLGNIQYF
TRBV5-1,TRBJ2-5,NA,NA,14,TGCGCCAGCAGCCGCTCCGGGCCGCAAGAGACCCAGTACTTC,CASSRSGPQETQYF
TRBV7-2,TRBJ2-1,NA,NA,14,TGTGCCAGCAGCCCCCTTCTAGCGTACGATGAGCAGTTCTTC,CASSPLLAYDEQFF
TRBV5-4,TRBJ1-2,NA,TRBD1,15,TGTGCCAGCAGCGCCCCGGACAGGGCAAGCTATGGCTACACCTTC,CASSAPDRASYGYTF
TRBV12-3/TRBV12-4,TRBJ1-4,NA,TRBD1,15,TGTGCCAGCAGTCTGGGGACAGGGGGCTCGGAAAAACTGTTTTTT,CASSLGTGGSEKLFF
TRBV4-1,TRBJ1-5,NA,NA,17,TGCGCCAGCAGCCAAGTGGGCCGAACCGCGTCTAATCAGCCCCAGCATTTT,CASSQVGRTASNQPQHF
TRBV29-1,TRBJ2-5,NA,TRBD2,12,TGCAGCGTTGCGGTCGGGGGGGAGACCCAGTACTTC,CSVAVGGETQYF
TRBV20-1,TRBJ1-5,NA,NA,15,TGCAGTGCTAGAGAGGGGGGCGCGAAAACCAAGCCCCAGCATTTT,CSAREGGAKTKPQHF
TRBV6-5,TRBJ2-5,NA,NA,14,TGTGCCAGCAGTGGGCCTAGCGAACGCTGGACCCAGTACTTC,CASSGPSERWTQYF
TRBV10-3,TRBJ2-2,NA,TRBD1,14,TGTGCCATCAGGGGACAGAGCAACACCGGGGAGCTGTTTTTT,CAIRGQSNTGELFF
TRBV19,TRBJ2-7,once,NA,15,TGTGCCAGTAGTATAGTGCCGGCGAGCTCCTACGAGCAGTACTTC,CASSIVPASSYEQYF
TRBV6-1,TRBJ2-1,NA,TRBD2,16,TGTGCCAGCCAGGGACTAGCGGGAGACTACTACAATGAGCAGTTCTTC,CASQGLAGDYYNEQFF
TRBV15,TRBJ1-4,NA,NA,15,TGTGCCACCAGCAGAGACAGGGTCGGGCCTGAAAAACTGTTTTTT,CATSRDRVGPEKLFF
TRBV27,TRBJ1-1,NA,NA,17,TGTGCCAGCAGTCCCGTTCTGCTGGGGACACCCAACACTGAAGCTTTCTTT,CASSPVLLGTPNTEAFF
TRBV7-9,TRBJ2-5,NA,TRBD2,15,TGTGCCAGCAGCTTAGTCGGGGGGGCTCAAGAGACCCAGTACTTC,CASSLVGGAQETQYF
TRBV27,TRBJ2-1,NA,TRBD2,15,TGTGCCAGCGCACGGTGGACTAGCGGGAGTGAAGAGCAGTTCTTC,CASARWTSGSEEQFF
TRBV24-1,TRBJ2-1,once,TRBD2,16,TGTGCCACCAGTGACCTAACGACTAGCGGGGGCCCCGAGCAGTTCTTC,CATSDLTTSGGPEQFF
TRBV30,TRBJ1-1,NA,NA,15,TGTGCCTGGAGTAGTCTGGGGGGGGCGAACACTGAAGCTTTCTTT,CAWSSLGGANTEAFF
TRBV9,TRBJ1-1,NA,TRBD1,14,TGTGCCAGCAGCGCCCGACAGGGGAACACTGAAGCTTTCTTT,CASSARQGNTEAFF
TRBV29-1,TRBJ2-5,NA,NA,14,TGCAGCGTTGAAGAAAGTCGAGGGAGAGAGACCCAGTACTTC,CSVEESRGRETQYF
TRBV20-1,TRBJ2-3,NA,NA,15,TGCAGTGCTAGAGATCCAGGGGCCTACACAGATACGCAGTATTTT,CSARDPGAYTDTQYF
TRBV20-1,TRBJ2-3,NA,NA,12,TGCAGTGCCGCGTCGGGACTTCCTACGCAGTATTTT,CSAASGLPTQYF
TRBV27,TRBJ1-5,NA,NA,14,TGTGCCAGCAGTTTAACGACAGGCAATCAGCCCCAGCATTTT,CASSLTTGNQPQHF
TRBV6-5,TRBJ2-5,NA,NA,15,TGTGCCAGCAGTTACTTGCCCGGGCGGCAAGAGACCCAGTACTTC,CASSYLPGRQETQYF
TRBV30,TRBJ1-2,NA,NA,16,TGTGCCTGGAGTGTATCAAGGGCTTCGGGCCCCTATGGCTACACCTTC,CAWSVSRASGPYGYTF
TRBV12-2,TRBJ2-5,NA,NA,14,TGTGCAAGTCGCTTACCCCCCAGGGAGGAGACCCAGTACTTC,CASRLPPREETQYF
TRBV29-1,TRBJ1-2,NA,TRBD1,13,TGCAGCGTACCCGGGACAGGTTCCTATGGCTACACCTTC,CSVPGTGSYGYTF
TRBV30,TRBJ1-5,NA,NA,13,TGTGCCTGGAGTAGGTCAGACAATCAGCCCCAGCATTTT,CAWSRSDNQPQHF
TRBV20-1,TRBJ1-1,NA,NA,11,TGCAGTGCGCAACCGAACACTGAAGCTTTCTTT,CSAQPNTEAFF
TRBV20-1,TRBJ2-7,NA,TRBD2,13,TGCAGTGCTAGAAAACTAGCGCGCTACGAGCAGTACTTC,CSARKLARYEQYF
TRBV5-6,TRBJ1-4,NA,NA,14,TGTGCCAGCAGCTTCGAATTGTTGCCTGGAAAACTGTTTTTT,CASSFELLPGKLFF
TRBV7-9,TRBJ1-6,NA,TRBD1,13,TGTGCCAGCCAGAGGGGGCCAGATTCACCCCTCCACTTT,CASQRGPDSPLHF
TRBV27,TRBJ2-1,NA,NA,17,TGTGCCAGCAGTCCATTCCCCCAGCGGAGCTCCTACAATGAGCAGTTCTTC,CASSPFPQRSSYNEQFF
TRBV20-1,TRBJ1-5,NA,TRBD1,14,TGCAGTGCCTTGGGACAGCACCCCAATCAGCCCCAGCATTTT,CSALGQHPNQPQHF
TRBV4-2,TRBJ2-1,NA,TRBD2,16,TGTGCCAGCAGCCAGGACCCTAGCGGAGCCTACAATGAGCAGTTCTTC,CASSQDPSGAYNEQFF
TRBV3-1,TRBJ1-6,NA,NA,12,TGTGCCAGCACCGAGGTGGGCTCACCCCTCCACTTT,CASTEVGSPLHF
TRBV5-1,TRBJ2-1,NA,TRBD2,15,TGCGCCAGCAGCTTGGGATCTAGCGGGAGTAATGAGCAGTTCTTC,CASSLGSSGSNEQFF
TRBV9,TRBJ2-6,NA,TRBD1,18,TGTGCCAGCAGCCCGGAGGACAGGGTAATGGCTGGGGCCAACGTCCTGACTTTC,CASSPEDRVMAGANVLTF
TRBV20-1,TRBJ1-2,NA,NA,12,TGCAGTGCTAGGGTGTCAGACTATGGCTACACCTTC,CSARVSDYGYTF
TRBV30,TRBJ1-1,NA,TRBD1,17,TGTGCCTGGAGTTCCCGGACAGGGGGAGTTCGGAACACTGAAGCTTTCTTT,CAWSSRTGGVRNTEAFF
TRBV30,TRBJ2-2,NA,NA,13,TGTGCCTGGAGTAGGACCAACACCGGGGAGCTGTTTTTT,CAWSRTNTGELFF
TRBV5-1,TRBJ1-1,NA,TRBD1,15,TGCGCCAGCAGCGTCACCGGGACAGGGGTAACTGAAGCTTTCTTT,CASSVTGTGVTEAFF
TRBV29-1,TRBJ2-7,NA,NA,12,TGCAGCGTCCGGGGCCACTCCTACGAGCAGTACTTC,CSVRGHSYEQYF
TRBV5-1,TRBJ2-5,NA,TRBD1,14,TGCGCCAGCAGCAAAGGGACAGGGCAAGAGACCCAGTACTTC,CASSKGTGQETQYF
TRBV2,TRBJ2-5,NA,NA,13,TGTGCCAGCAGAGAGACTGGACAAGAGACCCAGTACTTC,CASRETGQETQYF
TRBV20-1,TRBJ1-6,NA,NA,14,TGCAGTGGAAGCGACAGAGCTTTAAATTCACCCCTCCACTTT,CSGSDRALNSPLHF
TRBV9,TRBJ1-1,NA,TRBD1,12,TGTGCCAGCAGCTTACCAGGGGGCGTAGCTTTCTTT,CASSLPGGVAFF
TRBV29-1,TRBJ2-2,NA,NA,12,TGCAGCGTTTCAGGGATGGGCCGGGAGCTGTTTTTT,CSVSGMGRELFF
TRBV10-3,TRBJ2-7,NA,TRBD2,17,TGTGCCATCAGTGCGGGTCCGGGACTAGCGGGGTCCTACGAGCAGTACTTC,CAISAGPGLAGSYEQYF
TRBV20-1,TRBJ2-1,NA,NA,15,TGCAGTGTGATAGGTAACGGAGCTCACTACAATGAGCAGTTCTTC,CSVIGNGAHYNEQFF
TRBV28,TRBJ1-2,NA,NA,12,TGTGCCAGCAGTTTAGGGACCAATGGCTACACCTTC,CASSLGTNGYTF
TRBV18,TRBJ1-2,NA,NA,13,TGTGCCAGCTCACCAACCAACAGCAACGGCTACACCTTC,CASSPTNSNGYTF
TRBV20-1,TRBJ2-1,NA,TRBD1,13,TGCAGTGCCGAGACAGGGAACTACAATGAGCAGTTCTTC,CSAETGNYNEQFF